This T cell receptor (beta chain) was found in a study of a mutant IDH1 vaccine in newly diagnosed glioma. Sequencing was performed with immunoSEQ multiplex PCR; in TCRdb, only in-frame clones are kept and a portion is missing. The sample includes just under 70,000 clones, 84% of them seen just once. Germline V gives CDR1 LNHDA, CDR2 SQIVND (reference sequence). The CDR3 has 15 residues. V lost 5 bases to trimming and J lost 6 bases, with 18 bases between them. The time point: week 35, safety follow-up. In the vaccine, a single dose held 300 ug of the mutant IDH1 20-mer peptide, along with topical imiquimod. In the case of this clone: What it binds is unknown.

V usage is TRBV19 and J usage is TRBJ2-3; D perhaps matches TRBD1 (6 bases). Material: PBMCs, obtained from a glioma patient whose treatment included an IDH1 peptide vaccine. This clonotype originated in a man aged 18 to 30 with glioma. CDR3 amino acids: CASSVRQVTVDTQYF. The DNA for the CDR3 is TGTGCCAGTAGTGTAAGACAGGTAACTGTGGATACGCAGTATTTT.